This T cell receptor beta chain appears in the sequencing data of a study of T cell changes during pregnancy in multiple sclerosis (dated by TCRdb to between 2019 and 2020). Regarding the study in general: In women with multiple sclerosis, the researchers looked at how the T cell repertoire shifted as pregnancy progressed.

The germline ends are 16 bases apart after V is trimmed by 2 bases and J by 5 bases. Measured from the cysteine to the phenylalanine, the CDR3 is 16 residues long. The CDR3 DNA has 48 bases and is translated from base 1. CDR1 is given as SNHLY and CDR2 as FYNNEI, both from the germline V gene. Preparation of the library involved the immunoSEQ multiplex PCR assay. TCRdb obtained this table from immuneACCESS and retained in-frame rearrangements with V and J assigned. These tables miss some clones; where compared with another copy, unresolved V genes account for less than half of the shortfall, and the remainder is unexplained. Here the sample has around 100,000 clones; approximately 93% occur a single time. The ten largest make up 3% to 3.5% of the sample. About this clone itself: Its cognate antigen has yet to be identified. Nothing much larger sits one base from this clone, and base qualities are not available.

Material: peripheral blood, obtained after pregnancy. This sequence was found in a female donor with multiple sclerosis, enrolled in a pregnancy study. This receptor chain uses TRBV2 and TRBJ1-5; the D gene identity is not certain. CDR3 region: CASSESLSTFHQPQHF. The DNA is TGTGCCAGCAGTGAAAGTCTTTCTACTTTTCATCAGCCCCAGCATTTT.